In this sample, the clone carrying this TCR beta chain turned up a few times. Its target is not known. The source of the sample is a study of identical twins. Findings and limits, study-wide: Modelling underestimated the level of out-of-frame TCR alpha sharing observed in monozygotic twins.

TCRdb reprocessed the 5' RACE reads via MiXCR and lists one record per CDR3 protein. This sample has more than 400,000 distinct CDR3 sequences, with 12% to 15% found just once. V shed 1 base and J shed 6 bases, with 19 bases lying between them. This CDR3 region has 17 residues. Germline V lookup: CDR1 LGHDT, CDR2 YNNKEL (reference sequence). These data also formed part of another study, on yellow fever vaccine responses in identical twins.

This chain connects TRBV3-1 to TRBJ2-1; D gene uncertain. The sample consisted of CD4+ T cells sorted from blood. The clonotype originates from a woman younger than 35 in good health. CDR3 DNA: TGTGCCAGCAGCCAAGGTTTTAAAACAGTACCTGGCAATGAGCAGTTCTTC. Translating it yields CASSQGFKTVPGNEQFF.